This T cell receptor (beta chain) came from a study of blood T cell repertoires in COVID-19. Profiling relied on immunoSEQ multiplex PCR, and the TCRdb table lists in-frame clones only, not all of them. The sample includes a few hundred thousand clones, roughly 90% seen only once; the top ten take less than 3.5%. Germline assignment: CDR1 SGHNT and CDR2 YYREEE (reference sequence). The CDR3 extends over 15 amino acids. The V gene end was trimmed by 2 bases and the J gene end by 1 base; junction bases not matched to a gene: 2. Seattle researchers signed up patients amid active infection and tracked them longitudinally.

The clonotype comes from a woman aged 30 to 39 with COVID-19, enrolled during active disease. Sequencing was done on a sample of peripheral blood. The chain employs TRBV5-4 and TRBJ2-5; 10 bases map to TRBD2. The CDR3 protein is CASSLRLAGQETQYF. In DNA form, the CDR3 reads TGTGCCAGCAGCTTACGACTAGCGGGCCAAGAGACCCAGTACTTC.